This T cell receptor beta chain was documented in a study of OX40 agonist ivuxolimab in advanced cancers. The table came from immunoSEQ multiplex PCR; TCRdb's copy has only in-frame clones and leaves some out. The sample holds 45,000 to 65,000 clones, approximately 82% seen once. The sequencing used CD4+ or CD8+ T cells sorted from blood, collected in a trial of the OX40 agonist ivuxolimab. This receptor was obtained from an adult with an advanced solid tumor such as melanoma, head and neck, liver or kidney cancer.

Here the CDR3 DNA reads TGTGCCAGCAGCTTCCAGGGGAGCACTGAAGCTTTCTTT. Encoded protein: CASSFQGSTEAFF. This rearrangement joins TRBV7-2 to TRBJ1-1; the D gene is possibly TRBD1 (6 bases). The germline V and J ends were trimmed by 3 bases and 4 bases, with 9 bases remaining between them. Germline V gives CDR1 SGHTA, CDR2 FQGNSA. The CDR3 has 13 residues.